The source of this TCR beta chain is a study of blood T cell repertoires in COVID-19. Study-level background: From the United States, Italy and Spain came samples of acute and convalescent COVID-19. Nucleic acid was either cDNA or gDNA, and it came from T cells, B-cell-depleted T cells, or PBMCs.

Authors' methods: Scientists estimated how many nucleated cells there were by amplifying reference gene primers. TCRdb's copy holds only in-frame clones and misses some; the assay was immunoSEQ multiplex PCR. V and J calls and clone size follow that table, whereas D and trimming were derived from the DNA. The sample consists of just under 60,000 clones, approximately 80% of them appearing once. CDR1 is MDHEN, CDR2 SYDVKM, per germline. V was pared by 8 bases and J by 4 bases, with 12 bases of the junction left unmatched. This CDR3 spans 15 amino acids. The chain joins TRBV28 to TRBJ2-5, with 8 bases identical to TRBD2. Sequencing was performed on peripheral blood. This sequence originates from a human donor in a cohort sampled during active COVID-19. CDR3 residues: CASGTRQGVSETQYF. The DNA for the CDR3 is TGTGCCAGCGGGACTAGACAAGGGGTATCAGAGACCCAGTACTTC.